This T cell receptor beta chain originates from a study of identical twins. Points from the study as a whole: The degree of excess twin sharing was weaker in beta out-of-frame sequences. It was cross-sectional statistical analysis, not following the same donors, that the conclusions relied on. Out-of-frame TCR alpha sharing in monozygotic twins exceeded recombination model predictions.

The CDR3 loop spans 15 amino acids. Germline V gives CDR1 MDHEN, CDR2 SYDVKM. V dropped 4 bases and J dropped 1 base, with 13 bases sitting between them. Worth noting for this clonotype: The antigen remains undetermined.

One entry per CDR3 protein, called by TCRdb with MiXCR from the 5' RACE reads. The sample includes a few hundred thousand distinct CDR3 sequences, roughly 12% of them seen just once. These data were also reused for a study on yellow fever vaccine responses in identical twins.

This receptor was obtained from a woman between 18 and 29 years old in good health. The rearrangement links TRBV28 to TRBJ2-5, with D unresolved. Sample: memory (CD45RO+) T cells sorted from blood. The DNA for the CDR3 is TGTGCCAGCAGTTCCCGCTCGACACCCCAAGAGACCCAGTACTTC. Translated: CASSSRSTPQETQYF.